This TCR beta chain stems from a study of cytomegalovirus exposure and HLA in healthy donors. The germline V gene encodes CDR1 SGHNT and CDR2 YENEEA. The V gene lost 1 base and the J gene lost 5 bases, with 7 bases spanning the gap. The CDR3 has 13 residues. 13 Jbeta primers and 60 Vbeta primers were used for the PCR. Only in-frame clones appear in the TCRdb table, and some are missing; sequencing was by immunoSEQ multiplex PCR. Of more than 95,000 clones listed, approximately 74% are singletons. This sequence was found in a man aged 35-49 years in good health and CMV-seropositive. This rearrangement joins TRBV11-3 to TRBJ2-3; D remains unclear. Sequencing input: PBMCs. The CDR3 loop reads CASSLGSVDTQYF. The CDR3 region has the DNA TGTGCCAGCAGCTTAGGGTCGGTAGATACGCAGTATTTT.